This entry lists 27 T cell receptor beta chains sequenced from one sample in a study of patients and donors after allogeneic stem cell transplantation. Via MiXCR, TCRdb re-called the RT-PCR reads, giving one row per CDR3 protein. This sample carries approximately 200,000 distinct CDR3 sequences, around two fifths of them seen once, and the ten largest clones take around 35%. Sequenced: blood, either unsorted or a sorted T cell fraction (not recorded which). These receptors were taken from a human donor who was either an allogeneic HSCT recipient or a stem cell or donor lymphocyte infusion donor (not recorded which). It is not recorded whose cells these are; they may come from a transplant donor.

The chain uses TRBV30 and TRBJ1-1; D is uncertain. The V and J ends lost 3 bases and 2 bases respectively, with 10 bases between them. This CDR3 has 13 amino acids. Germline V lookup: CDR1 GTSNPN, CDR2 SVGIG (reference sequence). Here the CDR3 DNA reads TGTGCCTGGAGACCCATTATAAACACTGAAGCTTTCTTT. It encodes CAWRPIINTEAFF.

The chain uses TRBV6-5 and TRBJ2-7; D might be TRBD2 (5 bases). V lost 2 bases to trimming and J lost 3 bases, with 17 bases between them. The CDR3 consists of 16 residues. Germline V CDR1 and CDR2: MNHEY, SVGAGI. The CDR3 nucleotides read TGTGCCAGCAGTTACCTTACTAGTGCGTCGCTCTACGAGCAGTACTTC. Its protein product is CASSYLTSASLYEQYF.

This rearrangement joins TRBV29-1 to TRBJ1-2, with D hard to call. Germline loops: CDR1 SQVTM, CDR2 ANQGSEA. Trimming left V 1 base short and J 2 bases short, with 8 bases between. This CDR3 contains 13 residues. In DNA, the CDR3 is TGCAGCGTTGAAGTTGGGGAGAACTATGGCTACACCTTC. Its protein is CSVEVGENYGYTF.

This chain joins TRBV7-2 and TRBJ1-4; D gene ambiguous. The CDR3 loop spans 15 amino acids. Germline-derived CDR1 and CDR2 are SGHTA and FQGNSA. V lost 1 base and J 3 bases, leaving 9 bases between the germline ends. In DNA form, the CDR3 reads TGTGCCAGCAGCTTAGGACGGAACTCTAATGAAAAACTGTTTTTT. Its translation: CASSLGRNSNEKLFF.

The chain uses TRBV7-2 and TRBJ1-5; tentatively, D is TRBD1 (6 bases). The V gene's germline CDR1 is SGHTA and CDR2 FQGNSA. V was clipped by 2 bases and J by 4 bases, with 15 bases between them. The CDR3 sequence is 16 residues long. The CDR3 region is CASSLNGGGLNQPQHF. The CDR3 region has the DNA TGTGCCAGCAGCTTAAACGGGGGCGGTCTAAATCAGCCCCAGCATTTT.

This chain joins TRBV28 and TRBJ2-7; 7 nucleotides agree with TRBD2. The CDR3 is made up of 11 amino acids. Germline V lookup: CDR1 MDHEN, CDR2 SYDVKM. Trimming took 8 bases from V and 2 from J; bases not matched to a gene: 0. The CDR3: CASGGAYEQYF. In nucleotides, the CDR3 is TGTGCCAGCGGGGGGGCCTACGAGCAGTACTTC. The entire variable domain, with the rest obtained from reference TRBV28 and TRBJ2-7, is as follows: DVKVTQSSRYLVKRTGEKVFLECVQDMDHENMFWYRQDPGLGLRLIYFSYDVKMKEKGDIPEGYSVSREKKERFSLILESASTNQTSMYLCASGGAYEQYFGPGTRLTVT.

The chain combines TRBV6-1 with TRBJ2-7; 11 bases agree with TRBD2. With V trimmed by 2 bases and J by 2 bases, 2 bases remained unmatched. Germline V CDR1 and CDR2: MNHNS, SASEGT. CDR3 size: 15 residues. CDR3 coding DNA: TGTGCCAGCAGTGAACCGGGACTAGCGGCCTACGAGCAGTACTTC. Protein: CASSEPGLAAYEQYF.

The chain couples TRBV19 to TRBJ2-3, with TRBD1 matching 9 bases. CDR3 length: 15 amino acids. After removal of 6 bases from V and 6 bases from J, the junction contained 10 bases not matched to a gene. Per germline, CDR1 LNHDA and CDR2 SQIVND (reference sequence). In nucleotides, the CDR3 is TGTGCCAGTAGACCCCCGACAGGGGGGACGGATACGCAGTATTTT. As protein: CASRPPTGGTDTQYF.

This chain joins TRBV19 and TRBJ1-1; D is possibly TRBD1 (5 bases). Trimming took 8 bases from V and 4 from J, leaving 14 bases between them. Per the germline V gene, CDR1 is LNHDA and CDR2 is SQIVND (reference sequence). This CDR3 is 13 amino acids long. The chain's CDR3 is CASSSAGPTEAFF. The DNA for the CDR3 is TGTGCCAGTTCAAGCGCAGGGCCCACTGAAGCTTTCTTT.

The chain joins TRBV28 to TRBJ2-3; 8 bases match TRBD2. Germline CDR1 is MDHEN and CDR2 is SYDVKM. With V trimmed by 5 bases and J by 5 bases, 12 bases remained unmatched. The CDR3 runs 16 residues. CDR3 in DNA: TGTGCCAGCAGTACTAGCGGAGAAGTAGACAGAGATACGCAGTATTTT. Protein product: CASSTSGEVDRDTQYF.

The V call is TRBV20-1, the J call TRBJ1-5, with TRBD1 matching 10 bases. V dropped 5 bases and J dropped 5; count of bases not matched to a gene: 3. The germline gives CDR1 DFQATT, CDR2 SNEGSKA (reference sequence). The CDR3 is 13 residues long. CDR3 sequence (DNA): TGCAGTGCTGGGACAGGGGTCCATCAGCCCCAGCATTTT. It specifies CSAGTGVHQPQHF.

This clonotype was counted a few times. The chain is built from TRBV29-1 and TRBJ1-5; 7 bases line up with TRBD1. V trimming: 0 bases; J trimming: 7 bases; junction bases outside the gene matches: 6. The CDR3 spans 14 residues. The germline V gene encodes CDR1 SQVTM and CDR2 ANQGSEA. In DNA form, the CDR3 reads TGCAGCGTTGAAGATAAAGGGGGCGGGCAGCCCCAGCATTTT. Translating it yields CSVEDKGGGQPQHF.

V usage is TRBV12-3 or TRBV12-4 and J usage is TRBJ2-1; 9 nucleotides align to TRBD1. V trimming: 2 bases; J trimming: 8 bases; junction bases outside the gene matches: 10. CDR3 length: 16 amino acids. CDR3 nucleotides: TGTGCCAGCAGTTTATTCCCACAGGGGGCATACGATGAGCAGTTCTTC. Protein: CASSLFPQGAYDEQFF.

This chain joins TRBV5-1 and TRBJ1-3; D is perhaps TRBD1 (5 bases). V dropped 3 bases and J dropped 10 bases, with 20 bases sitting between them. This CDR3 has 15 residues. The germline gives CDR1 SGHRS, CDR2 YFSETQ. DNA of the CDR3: TGCGCCAGCAGCTATAACCCGGGACCACCCGAAACCATATATTTT. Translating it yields CASSYNPGPPETIYF.

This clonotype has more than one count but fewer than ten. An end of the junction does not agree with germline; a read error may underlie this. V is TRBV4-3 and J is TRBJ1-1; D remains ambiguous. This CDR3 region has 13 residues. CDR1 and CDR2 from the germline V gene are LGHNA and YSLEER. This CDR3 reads CASSQVLNTEAFF. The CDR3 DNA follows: TGTGCCAGCAGCCAAGTGCTGAACACTGAAGCTTTCTTT.

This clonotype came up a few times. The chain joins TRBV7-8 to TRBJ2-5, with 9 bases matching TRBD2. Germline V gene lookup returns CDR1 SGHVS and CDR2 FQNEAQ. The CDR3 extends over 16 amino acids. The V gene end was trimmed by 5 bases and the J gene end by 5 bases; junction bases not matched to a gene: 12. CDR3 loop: CASSPRGSGSLETQYF. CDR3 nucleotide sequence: TGTGCCAGCAGCCCCCGGGGTAGCGGGAGTCTGGAGACCCAGTACTTC.

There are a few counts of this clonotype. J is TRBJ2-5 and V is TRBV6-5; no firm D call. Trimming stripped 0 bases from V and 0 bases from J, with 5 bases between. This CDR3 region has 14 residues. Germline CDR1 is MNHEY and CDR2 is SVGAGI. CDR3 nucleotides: TGTGCCAGCAGTTACTCCGCCAACCAAGAGACCCAGTACTTC. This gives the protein CASSYSANQETQYF.

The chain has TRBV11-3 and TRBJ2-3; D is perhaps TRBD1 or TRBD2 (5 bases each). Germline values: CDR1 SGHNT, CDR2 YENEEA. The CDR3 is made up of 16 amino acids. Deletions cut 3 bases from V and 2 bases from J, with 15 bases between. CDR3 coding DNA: TGTGCCAGCAGCTTTTCCACCGGGACCGACACAGATACGCAGTATTTT. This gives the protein CASSFSTGTDTDTQYF.

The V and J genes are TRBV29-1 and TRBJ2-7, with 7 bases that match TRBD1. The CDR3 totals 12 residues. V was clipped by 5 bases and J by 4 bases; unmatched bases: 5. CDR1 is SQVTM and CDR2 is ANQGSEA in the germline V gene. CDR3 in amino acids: CSVRGQIYEQYF. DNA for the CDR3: TGCAGCGTTAGGGGACAGATATACGAGCAGTACTTC.

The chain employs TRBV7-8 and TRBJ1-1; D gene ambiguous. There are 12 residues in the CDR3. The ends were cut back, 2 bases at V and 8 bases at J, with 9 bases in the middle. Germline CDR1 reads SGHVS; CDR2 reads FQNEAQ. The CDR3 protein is CASSLRILEAFF. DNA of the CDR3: TGTGCCAGCAGCTTACGCATCTTGGAAGCTTTCTTT.

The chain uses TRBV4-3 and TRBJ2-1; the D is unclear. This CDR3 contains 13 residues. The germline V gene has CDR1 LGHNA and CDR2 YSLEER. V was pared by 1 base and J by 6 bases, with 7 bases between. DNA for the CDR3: TGCGCCAGCAGCCAAGCTTCTTCCAATGAGCAGTTCTTC. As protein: CASSQASSNEQFF.

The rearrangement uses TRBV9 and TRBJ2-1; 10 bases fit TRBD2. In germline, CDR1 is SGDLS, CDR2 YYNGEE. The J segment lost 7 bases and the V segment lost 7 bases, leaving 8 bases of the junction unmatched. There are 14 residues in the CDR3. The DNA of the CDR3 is TGTGCCAGCGGGACTAGCGAAAATATAAATGAGCAGTTCTTC. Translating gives CASGTSENINEQFF.

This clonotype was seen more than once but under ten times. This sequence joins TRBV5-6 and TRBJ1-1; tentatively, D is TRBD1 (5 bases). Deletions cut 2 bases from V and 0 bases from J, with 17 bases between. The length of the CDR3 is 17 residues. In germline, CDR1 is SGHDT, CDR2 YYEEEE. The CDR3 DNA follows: TGTGCCAGCAGCTTCGCAACAGGAGCTACCTTGAACACTGAAGCTTTCTTT. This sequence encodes CASSFATGATLNTEAFF.

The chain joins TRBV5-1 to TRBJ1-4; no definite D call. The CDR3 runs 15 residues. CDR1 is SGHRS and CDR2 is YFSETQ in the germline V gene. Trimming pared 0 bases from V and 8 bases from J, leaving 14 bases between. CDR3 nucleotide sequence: TGCGCCAGCAGCTTGGACCCCCGTGGGAAAGAAAAACTGTTTTTT. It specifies CASSLDPRGKEKLFF.

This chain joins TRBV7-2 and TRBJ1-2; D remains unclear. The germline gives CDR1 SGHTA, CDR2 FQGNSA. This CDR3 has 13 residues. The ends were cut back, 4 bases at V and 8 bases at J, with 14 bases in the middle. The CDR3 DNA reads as TGTGCCAGCAGCTCAGAGGCCCAGGCGGGCTACACCTTC. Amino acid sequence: CASSSEAQAGYTF.

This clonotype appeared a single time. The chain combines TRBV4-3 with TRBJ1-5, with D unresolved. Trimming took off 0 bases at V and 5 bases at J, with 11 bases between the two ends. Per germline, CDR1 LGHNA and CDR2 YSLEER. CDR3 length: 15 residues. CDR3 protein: CASSQDSGYYQPQHF. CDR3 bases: TGCGCCAGCAGCCAAGATTCGGGGTATTATCAGCCCCAGCATTTT.

CDR3 sequence reads: CSALGQGRTEAFF. As DNA, the CDR3 is TGCAGTGCTCTTGGACAGGGACGAACTGAAGCTTTCTTT. The chain combines TRBV20-1 with TRBJ1-1; 8 bases map to TRBD1. The germline gives CDR1 DFQATT, CDR2 SNEGSKA (reference sequence). V lost 5 bases, J lost 5 bases, and 7 bases stayed unmatched. This CDR3 has 13 amino acids.